This passage covers 16 T cell receptor beta chains from one sample sequenced in a study of human T cells and chemical hapten exposure. TCRdb reprocessed the 5' RACE reads with MiXCR, giving one entry per CDR3 protein. Among approximately 140,000 distinct CDR3 sequences listed, around 4.4% were seen once. Sequencing started from total RNA isolated from unfractionated whole blood. These receptor sequences come from a female donor in good health.

The table lists this clonotype with many counts. The CDR3 DNA is TGCAGTGCTTCCCTACTCTGGGGGAACACAGATACGCAGTATTTT. The encoded protein is CSASLLWGNTDTQYF. The chain is built from TRBV20-1 and TRBJ2-3; D might be TRBD1 or TRBD2, each matching 5 bases. In germline, CDR1 is DFQATT, CDR2 SNEGSKA (reference sequence). V was trimmed by 5 bases and J by 2 bases, leaving 17 bases between them. The CDR3 length is 15 residues.

This clonotype was picked up many times. V gene TRBV27 combines with J gene TRBJ1-6; D not resolved. CDR1 is MNHEY and CDR2 is SMNVEV in the germline V gene (reference sequence). CDR3 length: 16 residues. V was pared by 1 base and J by 9 bases, with 16 bases between. The CDR3 DNA sequence: TGTGCCAGCAGTTTATTTGAATCGGTTCGTAGTTCACCCCTCCACTTT. Its protein product is CASSLFESVRSSPLHF.

V usage is TRBV5-5 and J usage is TRBJ1-4; D possibly corresponds to TRBD1 (6 bases). This CDR3 region has 17 residues. Trimming left V 4 bases short and J 0 bases short, with 16 bases between. The V gene's germline CDR1 is SGHKS and CDR2 YYEKEE (reference sequence). The chain's CDR3 is CASSGGQRPATNEKLFF. DNA for the CDR3: TGTGCCAGCAGCGGCGGACAGAGACCTGCAACTAATGAAAAACTGTTTTTT. Looking up the rest from reference TRBV5-5 and TRBJ1-4 gives the full variable domain: DAGVTQSPTHLIKTRGQQVTLRCSPISGHKSVSWYQQVLGQGPQFIFQYYEKEERGRGNFPDRFSARQFPNYSSELNVNALLLGDSALYLCASSGGQRPATNEKLFFGSGTQLSVL.

This clonotype was observed at least ten times. The chain combines TRBV4-2 with TRBJ1-5; D not certain. The CDR3 is made up of 13 amino acids. Trimming left V 2 bases short and J 4 bases short, with 6 bases between. The germline CDR1 and CDR2 sequences are LGHNA and YNFKEQ. CDR3 protein: CASSQYLNQPQHF. In nucleotides, the CDR3 is TGTGCCAGCAGCCAATATTTGAATCAGCCCCAGCATTTT.

This clonotype was counted many times. The chain recombines TRBV7-2 with TRBJ2-7, with 11 bases matching TRBD2. After removal of 5 bases from V and 5 bases from J, the junction contained 8 bases not matched to a gene. This CDR3 has 15 residues. CDR1 and CDR2 from the germline V gene are SGHTA and FQGNSA. The CDR3 is CASSLLAGGPHEQYF. CDR3 DNA sequence: TGTGCCAGCAGCCTCTTAGCGGGGGGGCCTCACGAGCAGTACTTC.

This clonotype was seen repeatedly, ten times or more. The chain combines TRBV6-2 or TRBV6-3 with TRBJ2-5; no reliable D call. Germline V gene sequence: CDR1 MNHEY, CDR2 SVGEGT. The CDR3 length is 14 residues. V lost 2 bases, J lost 1 base, and 8 bases lay in between. CDR3 nucleotide sequence: TGTGCCAGCAGTTACACGCAGCTCCAAGAGACCCAGTACTTC. Amino acids: CASSYTQLQETQYF.

This clonotype was seen ten or more times. The chain recombines TRBV3-1 with TRBJ1-2; D is unclear. The CDR3 has 14 residues. CDR1 LGHDT and CDR2 YNNKEL come from the germline V gene (reference sequence). Trimming pared 6 bases from V and 4 bases from J, leaving 15 bases between. CDR3 amino acids: CASSHGPSSYGYTF. Here the CDR3 DNA reads TGTGCCAGCAGTCATGGGCCTAGCTCCTATGGCTACACCTTC.

At least ten counts were recorded for this clonotype. The rearrangement joins TRBV5-6 to TRBJ2-1; 7 positions match TRBD2. This CDR3 contains 16 residues. CDR1 is SGHDT, CDR2 YYEEEE, per germline. V gave up 2 bases and J gave up 5 bases; unmatched junction bases: 10. Here the CDR3 DNA reads TGTGCCAGCAGCTTCGTGGTTCTAGCGGCGGACAATGAGCAGTTCTTC. Its translation: CASSFVVLAADNEQFF. The entire variable domain, with the rest obtained from reference TRBV5-6 and TRBJ2-1, is as follows: DAGVTQSPTHLIKTRGQQVTLRCSPKSGHDTVSWYQQALGQGPQFIFQYYEEEERQRGNFPDRFSGHQFPNYSSELNVNALLLGDSALYLCASSFVVLAADNEQFFGPGTRLTVL.

The V call is TRBV2, the J call TRBJ2-7; 7 bases match TRBD2. The germline V gene has CDR1 SNHLY and CDR2 FYNNEI. The junction had 9 bases not matched to a gene; V was cut back by 7 bases and J by 6 bases. This CDR3 has 13 amino acids. CDR3 protein: CASTPGRGGEQYF. CDR3 coding DNA: TGTGCCAGCACTCCGGGGAGGGGCGGCGAGCAGTACTTC.

The chain recombines TRBV4-2 with TRBJ1-4; D is perhaps TRBD1 (6 bases). Between the trimmed V and J ends, which lost 0 bases and 7 bases, there was a span of 18 bases. The CDR3 consists of 17 residues. Per the germline V gene, CDR1 is LGHNA and CDR2 is YNFKEQ. CDR3 residues: CASSQDRTGLFGEKLFF. The CDR3 DNA reads as TGTGCCAGCAGCCAAGATCGTACAGGGCTTTTCGGTGAAAAACTGTTTTTT.

This clonotype was counted many times. As DNA, the CDR3 is TGTGCCATCAGTGAGCCGGGACAGAAGGTACACAACACCATATATTTT. Encoded protein: CAISEPGQKVHNTIYF. The chain couples TRBV10-3 to TRBJ1-3; 7 bases fit TRBD1. J gave up 7 bases and V 2 bases, and 11 bases lay outside the gene matches. There are 16 residues in the CDR3. Germline V gene lookup returns CDR1 ENHRY and CDR2 SYGVKD.

This clonotype has ten or more counts. The chain combines TRBV5-4 with TRBJ2-7, with 9 bases matching TRBD1. This CDR3 is built from 14 residues. From germline, CDR1 is SGHNT and CDR2 YYREEE (reference sequence). V trimming: 0 bases; J trimming: 4 bases; junction bases outside the gene matches: 2. CDR3: CASSLGQGGYEQYF. CDR3 nucleotide sequence: TGTGCCAGCAGCTTGGGACAGGGGGGATACGAGCAGTACTTC.

Many counts were recorded for this clonotype. The chain employs TRBV18 and TRBJ1-1; 9 nucleotides agree with TRBD1. This CDR3 is built from 17 residues. Germline-derived CDR1 and CDR2 are KGHSH and LQKENI. The V and J ends lost 3 bases and 4 bases, in that order; junction bases with no gene match: 12. In DNA form, the CDR3 reads TGTGCCAGCTCACCCCCAGGACAGGGGTTCAGGGGCACTGAAGCTTTCTTT. Its translation is CASSPPGQGFRGTEAFF.

This clonotype was picked up many times. The chain links TRBV7-9 to TRBJ1-2; D not resolved. V was pared by 1 base and J by 4 bases, with 10 bases between. This CDR3 region has 14 residues. Per germline, CDR1 SEHNR and CDR2 FQNEAQ (reference sequence). The CDR3 DNA reads as TGTGCCAGCAGCTTAGGCCATCTAATCTATGGCTACACCTTC. Translation: CASSLGHLIYGYTF.

This clonotype was counted many times. This chain joins TRBV9 and TRBJ1-4, with D unclear. Trimming pared 0 bases from V and 0 bases from J, leaving 6 bases between. CDR3 length: 15 amino acids. Germline-derived CDR1 and CDR2 are SGDLS and YYNGEE. Written as DNA, the CDR3 is TGTGCCAGCAGCGTAGAAGGAGCAACTAATGAAAAACTGTTTTTT. Translating it yields CASSVEGATNEKLFF.

The table lists this clonotype with many counts. The rearrangement links TRBV5-1 to TRBJ1-2; D is possibly TRBD1 (6 bases). Trimming pared 4 bases from V and 0 bases from J, leaving 13 bases between. Germline values: CDR1 SGHRS, CDR2 YFSETQ. This CDR3 comprises 15 residues. CDR3 in amino acids: CASSPDSRSNYGYTF. The CDR3 DNA follows: TGCGCCAGCAGCCCGGACAGCCGATCTAACTATGGCTACACCTTC.